A single TCR beta chain is shown here with its context. Its antigen is not identified. Some clones are missing from TCRdb's copy, which holds only in-frame ones; the method was immunoSEQ multiplex PCR. Of 70,000 or so clones in the sample, 84% were seen once. This specimen comes from a study of T cells in localized non-small cell lung cancer. The study, taken as a whole, reports: Sequencing was restricted to one tumor region; therefore, heterogeneity remains possible. In the blood, greater T cell density corresponded to longer overall survival. Tumor showed lower T cell clonality than uninvolved adjacent lung, where it was highest. Median roughly 57 top-100 tumor clones were shared with paired adjacent lung.

The TCR comes from a female donor of 60 years or more with stage I lung adenocarcinoma. The sequenced sample was peripheral blood, obtained before any cancer treatment.

The CDR3 here is CASSLTALGSGELFF. CDR3 DNA: TGTGCCAGCAGCTTAACCGCTTTAGGTTCCGGGGAGCTGTTTTTT. This chain connects TRBV7-3 to TRBJ2-2; no clear D gene. Germline V gene lookup returns CDR1 SGHTA and CDR2 FQGTGA. Trimming took off 0 bases at V and 6 bases at J, with 11 bases between the two ends. The CDR3 extends over 15 amino acids.